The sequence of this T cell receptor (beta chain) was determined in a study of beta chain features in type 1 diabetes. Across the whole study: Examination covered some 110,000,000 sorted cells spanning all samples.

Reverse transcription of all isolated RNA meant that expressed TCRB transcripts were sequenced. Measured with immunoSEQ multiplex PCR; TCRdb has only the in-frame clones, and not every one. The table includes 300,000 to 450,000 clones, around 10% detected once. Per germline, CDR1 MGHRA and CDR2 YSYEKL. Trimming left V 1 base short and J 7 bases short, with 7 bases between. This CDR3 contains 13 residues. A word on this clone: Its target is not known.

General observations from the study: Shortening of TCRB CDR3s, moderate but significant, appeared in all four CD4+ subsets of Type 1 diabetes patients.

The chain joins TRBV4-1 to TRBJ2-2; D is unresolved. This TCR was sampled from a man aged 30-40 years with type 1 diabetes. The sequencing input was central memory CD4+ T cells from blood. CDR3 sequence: CASSQAGHGELFF. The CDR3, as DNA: TGCGCCAGCAGCCAAGCGGGTCACGGGGAGCTGTTTTTT.